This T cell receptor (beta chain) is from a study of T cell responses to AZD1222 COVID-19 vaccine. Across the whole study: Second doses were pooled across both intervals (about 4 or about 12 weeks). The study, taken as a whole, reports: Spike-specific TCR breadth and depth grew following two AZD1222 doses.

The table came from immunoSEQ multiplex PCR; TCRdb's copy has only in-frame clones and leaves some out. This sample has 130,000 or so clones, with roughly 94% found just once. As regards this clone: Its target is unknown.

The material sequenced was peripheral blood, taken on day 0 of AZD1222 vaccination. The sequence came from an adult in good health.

The CDR3 nucleotides read TGCGCCAGCAGCTTGGGGGCGTCTAATGAAAAACTGTTTTTT. This gives the protein CASSLGASNEKLFF. This rearrangement joins TRBV5-1 to TRBJ1-4; D call uncertain. V shed 0 bases and J shed 3 bases, with 6 bases lying between them. Per the germline V gene, CDR1 is SGHRS and CDR2 is YFSETQ. This CDR3 region has 14 residues.